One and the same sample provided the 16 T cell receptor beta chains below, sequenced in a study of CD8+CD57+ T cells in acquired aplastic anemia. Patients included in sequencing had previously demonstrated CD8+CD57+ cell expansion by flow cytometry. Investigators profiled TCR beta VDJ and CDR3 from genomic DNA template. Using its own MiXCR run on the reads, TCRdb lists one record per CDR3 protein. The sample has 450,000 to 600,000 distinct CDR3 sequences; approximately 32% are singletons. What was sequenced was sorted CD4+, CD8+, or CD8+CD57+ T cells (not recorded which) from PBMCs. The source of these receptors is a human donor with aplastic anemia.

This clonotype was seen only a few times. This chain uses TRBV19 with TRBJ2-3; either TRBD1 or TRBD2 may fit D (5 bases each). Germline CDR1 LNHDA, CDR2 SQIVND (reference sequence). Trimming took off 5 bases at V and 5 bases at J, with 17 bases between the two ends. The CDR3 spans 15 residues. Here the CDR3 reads CASSSPGTVRDTQYF. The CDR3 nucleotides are TGTGCCAGTAGTTCGCCCGGGACCGTAAGAGATACGCAGTATTTT.

DNA of the CDR3: TGCGCCAGCAGTTGGGGAAACTCCTACGAGCAGTACTTC. Its translation is CASSWGNSYEQYF. The chain carries TRBV10-2 and TRBJ2-7, with unresolved D. This CDR3 comprises 13 residues. The V and J ends lost 5 bases and 0 bases respectively, with 8 bases between them. Germline CDR1 WSHSY, CDR2 SAAADI.

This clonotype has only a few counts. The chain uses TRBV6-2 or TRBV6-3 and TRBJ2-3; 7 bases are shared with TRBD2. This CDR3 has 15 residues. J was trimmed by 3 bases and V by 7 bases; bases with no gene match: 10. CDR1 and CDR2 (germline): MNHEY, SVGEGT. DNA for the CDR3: TGTGCCAGCACCTTAGGGGCTAGCGGAACAGATACGCAGTATTTT. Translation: CASTLGASGTDTQYF.

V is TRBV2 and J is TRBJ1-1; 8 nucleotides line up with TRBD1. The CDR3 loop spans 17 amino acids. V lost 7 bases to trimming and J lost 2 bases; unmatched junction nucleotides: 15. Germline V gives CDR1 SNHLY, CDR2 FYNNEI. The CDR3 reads CASIPREDRVVNTEAFF. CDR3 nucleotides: TGTGCCAGCATTCCGAGGGAGGACAGGGTGGTTAACACTGAAGCTTTCTTT.

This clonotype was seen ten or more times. CDR3 in amino acids: CASSQGRAGAGEQYF. The CDR3 nucleotides read TGTGCCAGCAGCCAAGGTCGGGCAGGGGCAGGGGAGCAGTACTTC. This chain connects TRBV14 to TRBJ2-7; a weak D match, TRBD1 (6 bases). Deletions cut 1 base from V and 7 bases from J, with 17 bases between. Germline-derived CDR1 and CDR2 are SGHDN and FVKESK. This CDR3 is built from 15 residues.

The chain's CDR3 is CASSSGPGNQPQHF. The DNA for the CDR3 is TGTGCCAGCAGCTCGGGTCCGGGCAATCAGCCCCAGCATTTT. This chain links TRBV5-6 with TRBJ1-5; unclear D gene. Trimming cost V 3 bases and J 2 bases, with 9 bases left between them. Germline CDR1 is SGHDT and CDR2 is YYEEEE. This CDR3 has 14 residues.

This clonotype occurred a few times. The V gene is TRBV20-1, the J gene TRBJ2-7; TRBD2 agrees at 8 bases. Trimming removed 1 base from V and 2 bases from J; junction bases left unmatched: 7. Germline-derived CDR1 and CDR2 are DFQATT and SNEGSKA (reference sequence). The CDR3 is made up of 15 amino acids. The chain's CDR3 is CSARARSGTPYEQYF. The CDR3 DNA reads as TGCAGTGCTAGAGCGCGTAGCGGGACCCCCTACGAGCAGTACTTC.

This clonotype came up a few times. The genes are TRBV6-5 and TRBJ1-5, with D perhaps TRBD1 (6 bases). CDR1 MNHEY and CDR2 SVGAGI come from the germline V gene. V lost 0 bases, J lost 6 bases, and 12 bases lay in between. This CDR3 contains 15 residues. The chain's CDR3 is CASSYSQGGTQPQHF. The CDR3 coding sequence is TGTGCCAGCAGTTACTCCCAAGGGGGGACTCAGCCCCAGCATTTT.

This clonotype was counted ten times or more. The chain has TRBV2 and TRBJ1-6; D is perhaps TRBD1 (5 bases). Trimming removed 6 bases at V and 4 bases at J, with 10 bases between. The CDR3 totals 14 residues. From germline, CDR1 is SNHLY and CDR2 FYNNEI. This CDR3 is CASRGPGYNSPLHF. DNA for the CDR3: TGTGCCAGCAGGGGGCCAGGGTATAATTCACCCCTCCACTTT.

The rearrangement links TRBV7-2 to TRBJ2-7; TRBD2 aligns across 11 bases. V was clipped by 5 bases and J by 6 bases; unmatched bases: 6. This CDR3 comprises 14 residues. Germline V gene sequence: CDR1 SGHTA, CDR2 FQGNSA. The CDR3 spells CASSLPGTSGEQYF. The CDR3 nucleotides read TGTGCCAGCAGCCTACCCGGGACTAGCGGCGAGCAGTACTTC.

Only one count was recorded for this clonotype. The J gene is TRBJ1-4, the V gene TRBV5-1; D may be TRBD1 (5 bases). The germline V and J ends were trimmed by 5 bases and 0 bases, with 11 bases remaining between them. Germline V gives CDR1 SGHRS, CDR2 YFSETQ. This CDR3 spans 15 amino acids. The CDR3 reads CASSKTVATNEKLFF. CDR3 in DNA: TGCGCCAGCAGTAAGACAGTAGCAACTAATGAAAAACTGTTTTTT.

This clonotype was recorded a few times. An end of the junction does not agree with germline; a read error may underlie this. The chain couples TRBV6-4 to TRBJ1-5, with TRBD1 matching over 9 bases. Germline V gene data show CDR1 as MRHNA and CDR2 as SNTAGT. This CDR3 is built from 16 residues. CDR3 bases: TGTGACAGCAGTGACTACAGGGGGCACGGCAATCAGCCCCAGCATTTT. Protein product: CDSSDYRGHGNQPQHF.

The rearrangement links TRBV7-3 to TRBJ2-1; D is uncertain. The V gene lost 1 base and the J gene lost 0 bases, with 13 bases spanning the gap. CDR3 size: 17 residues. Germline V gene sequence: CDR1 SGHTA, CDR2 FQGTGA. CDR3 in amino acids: CASSLIVAQRSYNEQFF. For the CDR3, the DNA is TGTGCCAGCAGCTTAATTGTGGCGCAGCGCTCCTACAATGAGCAGTTCTTC.

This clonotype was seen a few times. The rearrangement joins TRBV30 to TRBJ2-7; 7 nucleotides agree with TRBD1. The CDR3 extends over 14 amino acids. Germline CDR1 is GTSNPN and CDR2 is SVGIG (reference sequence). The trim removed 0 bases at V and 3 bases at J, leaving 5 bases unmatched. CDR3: CAWSVGQPNYEQYF. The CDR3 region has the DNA TGTGCCTGGAGTGTGGGACAGCCGAACTACGAGCAGTACTTC.

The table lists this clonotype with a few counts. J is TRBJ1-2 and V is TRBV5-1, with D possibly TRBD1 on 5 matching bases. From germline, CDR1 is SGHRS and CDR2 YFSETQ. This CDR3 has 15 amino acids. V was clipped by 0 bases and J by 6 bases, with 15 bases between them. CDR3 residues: CASSLVGRVADGYTF. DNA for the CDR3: TGCGCCAGCAGCTTGGTCGGCAGGGTGGCCGATGGCTACACCTTC.

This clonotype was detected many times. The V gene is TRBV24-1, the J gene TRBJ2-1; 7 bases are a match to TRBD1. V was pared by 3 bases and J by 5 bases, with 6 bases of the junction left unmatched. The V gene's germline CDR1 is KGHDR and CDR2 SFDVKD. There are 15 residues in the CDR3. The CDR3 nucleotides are TGTGCCACCAGTGATCACAGGGGTCTCGACAATGAGCAGTTCTTC. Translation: CATSDHRGLDNEQFF.